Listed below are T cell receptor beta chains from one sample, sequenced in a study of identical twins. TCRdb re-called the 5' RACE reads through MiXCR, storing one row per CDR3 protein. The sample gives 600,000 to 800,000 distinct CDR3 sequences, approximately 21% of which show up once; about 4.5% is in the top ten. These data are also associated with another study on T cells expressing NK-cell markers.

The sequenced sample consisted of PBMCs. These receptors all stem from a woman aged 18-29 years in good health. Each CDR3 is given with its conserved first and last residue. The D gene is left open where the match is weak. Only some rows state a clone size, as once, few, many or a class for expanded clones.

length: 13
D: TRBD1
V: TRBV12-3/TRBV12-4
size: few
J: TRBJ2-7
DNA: TGTGCCAGCAGTCTGGACAGGGCCGGCGAGCAGTACTTC
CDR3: CASSLDRAGEQYF

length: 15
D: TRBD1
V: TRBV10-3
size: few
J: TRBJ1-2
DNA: TGTGCCATCAAGTTGGGGACAGGGGTTTATGGTGGCTACACCTTC
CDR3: CAIKLGTGVYGGYTF

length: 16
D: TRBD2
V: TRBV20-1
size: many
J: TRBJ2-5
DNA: TGCAGTGCTAGAGAGGGAACTAGCGGGGCCCAAGAGACCCAGTACTTC
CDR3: CSAREGTSGAQETQYF

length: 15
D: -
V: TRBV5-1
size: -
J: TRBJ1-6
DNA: TGCGCCAGCAGCCCACTTGGACGGGATAATTCACCCCTCCACTTT
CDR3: CASSPLGRDNSPLHF

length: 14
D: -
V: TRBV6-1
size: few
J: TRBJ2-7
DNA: TGTGCCAGCGCCAGCAGGGATCCTCCTTACGAGCAGTACTTC
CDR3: CASASRDPPYEQYF

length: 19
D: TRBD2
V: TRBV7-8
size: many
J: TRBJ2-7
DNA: TGTGCCAGCAGCTTAAAGGTCTTTAGTAGCGGGGGTAAATCCTACGAGCAGTACTTC
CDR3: CASSLKVFSSGGKSYEQYF

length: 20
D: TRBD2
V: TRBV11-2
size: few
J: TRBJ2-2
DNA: TGTGCCAGCAGCCCCAAGAGATGGTCTAGCGGGGGCCTGAACACCGGGGAGCTGTTTTTT
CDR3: CASSPKRWSSGGLNTGELFF

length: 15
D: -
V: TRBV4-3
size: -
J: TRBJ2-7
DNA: TGCGCCAGCAGCCAAGGTCCTGACCAGTCCTACGAGCAGTACTTC
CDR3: CASSQGPDQSYEQYF

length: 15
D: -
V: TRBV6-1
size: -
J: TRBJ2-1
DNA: TGTGCCAGCAGTGAAGGCGGGGGCCACCCCCTCAAGCAGTTCTTC
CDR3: CASSEGGGHPLKQFF

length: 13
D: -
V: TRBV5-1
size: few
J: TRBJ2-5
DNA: TGCGCCAGCAGCCCGGACATCCAAGAGACCCAGTACTTC
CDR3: CASSPDIQETQYF

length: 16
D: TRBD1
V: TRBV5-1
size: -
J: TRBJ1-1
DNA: TGCGCCAGCAGCTTGTCCCGACAGGGGCTGAACACTGAAGCTTTCTTT
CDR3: CASSLSRQGLNTEAFF

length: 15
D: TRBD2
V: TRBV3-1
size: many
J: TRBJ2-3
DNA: TGTGCCAGCAGCCCCCCGGGACTAGCCACAGATACGCAGTATTTT
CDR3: CASSPPGLATDTQYF

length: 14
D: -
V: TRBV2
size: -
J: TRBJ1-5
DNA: TGTGCCAGCAGTGAAGGCACAGTTTATCAGCCCCAGCATTTT
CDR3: CASSEGTVYQPQHF

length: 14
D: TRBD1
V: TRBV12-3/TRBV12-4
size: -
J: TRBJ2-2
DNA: TGTGCCAGCAGTGTGGGACAGCCGGGCGGGGAGCTGTTTTTT
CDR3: CASSVGQPGGELFF

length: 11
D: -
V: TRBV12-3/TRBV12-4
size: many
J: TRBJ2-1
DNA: TGTGCCAGCAGCATCGGACAAGAGCAGTTCTTC
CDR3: CASSIGQEQFF

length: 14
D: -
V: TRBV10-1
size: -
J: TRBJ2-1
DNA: TGCGCCAGCAGTCGGGGGATAGTTTATGGTGAGCAGTTCTTC
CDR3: CASSRGIVYGEQFF

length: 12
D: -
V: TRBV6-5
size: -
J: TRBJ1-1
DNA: TGTGCCAGCAGTTGGGGATCTACTGAAGTTTTCTTT
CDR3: CASSWGSTEVFF

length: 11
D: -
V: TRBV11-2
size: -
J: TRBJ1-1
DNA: TGTGCCAGCAGCTTAGGGCTGTTGGCTTTCTTT
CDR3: CASSLGLLAFF

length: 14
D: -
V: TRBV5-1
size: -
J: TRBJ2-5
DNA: TGCGCCAGCAGCGTCGGACGGAGCCAAGAGACCCAGTACTTC
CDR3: CASSVGRSQETQYF

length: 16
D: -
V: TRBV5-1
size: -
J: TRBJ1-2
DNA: TGCGCCAGCAGCTTGGCCTCCGGTAGTACCTTCTATGGCTACACCTTC
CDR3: CASSLASGSTFYGYTF

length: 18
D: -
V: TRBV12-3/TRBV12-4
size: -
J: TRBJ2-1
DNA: TGTGCCAGCAGTTTGACCCCCTGGCCTCACCCCTCCTACAATGAGCAGTTCTTC
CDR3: CASSLTPWPHPSYNEQFF

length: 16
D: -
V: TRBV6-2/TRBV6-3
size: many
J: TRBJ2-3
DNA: TGTGCCAGACTGAGGGACCTGCTCACAAATCCAGATACGCAGTATTTT
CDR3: CARLRDLLTNPDTQYF

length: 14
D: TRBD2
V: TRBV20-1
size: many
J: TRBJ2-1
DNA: TGCAGTGCTAGGGAGCCTGGGCTAGCGGGAGATCGGTTCTTC
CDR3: CSAREPGLAGDRFF

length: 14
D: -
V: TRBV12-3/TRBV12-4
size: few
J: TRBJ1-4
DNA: TGTGCCAGCAAGGGAAGGACAGCGAATGAAAAACTGTTTTTT
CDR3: CASKGRTANEKLFF

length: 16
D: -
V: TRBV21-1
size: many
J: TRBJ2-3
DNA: TGTGCCAGCAGCATTCGTCCGGGACTAGGTGTCGATACGCAGTATTTT
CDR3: CASSIRPGLGVDTQYF

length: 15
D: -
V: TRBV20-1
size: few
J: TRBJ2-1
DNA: TGCAGTGCCCCAAAGAGGGAGAGCTCCTACAATGAGCAGTTCTTC
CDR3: CSAPKRESSYNEQFF

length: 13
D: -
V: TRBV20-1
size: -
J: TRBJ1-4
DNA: TGCAGTGCTAGCCCGGACGGTAATGAAAAACTGTTTTTT
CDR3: CSASPDGNEKLFF

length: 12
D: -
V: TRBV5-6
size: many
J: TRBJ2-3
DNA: TGTGCCAGCAGCGTCATAGCAGATACGCAGTATTTT
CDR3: CASSVIADTQYF

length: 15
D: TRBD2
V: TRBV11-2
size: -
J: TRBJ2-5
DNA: TGTGCCAGCAGCTTTAGCGGGGGCCCTCGGGAGACCCAGTACTTC
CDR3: CASSFSGGPRETQYF